A single sample gave rise to the 25 T cell receptor beta chains below, sequenced in a study of cytomegalovirus exposure and HLA in healthy donors. PCR employed 60 Vbeta and 13 Jbeta primers. Only in-frame clones appear in the TCRdb table, and some are missing; sequencing was by immunoSEQ multiplex PCR. The sample includes 150,000 to 200,000 clones, roughly 85% seen only once; the top ten take less than 2.5%. Sequencing input: PBMCs. Receptor source: a woman aged 45-65 years in good health and CMV-seronegative.

The J gene is TRBJ1-6, the V gene TRBV5-1; TRBD1 agrees at 10 bases. Germline V gene data show CDR1 as SGHRS and CDR2 as YFSETQ. This CDR3 has 15 residues. The V gene end was trimmed by 3 bases and the J gene end by 13 bases; junction bases not matched to a gene: 10. CDR3 sequence: CASSSEGQGSRPLHF. CDR3 in DNA: TGCGCCAGCAGCTCCGAGGGACAGGGGAGTCGGCCCCTCCACTTT.

The V and J genes are TRBV30 and TRBJ1-1; no reliable D call. V was clipped by 5 bases and J by 1 base, with 8 bases between them. Germline V lookup: CDR1 GTSNPN, CDR2 SVGIG (reference sequence). CDR3 length: 12 residues. CDR3 in DNA: TGTGCCTGGGGTGACGGGAACACTGAAGCTTTCTTT. Protein product: CAWGDGNTEAFF.

The gene calls are TRBV30 and TRBJ2-2, with TRBD2 matching over 8 bases. The trim removed 8 bases at V and 0 bases at J, leaving 11 bases unmatched. This CDR3 comprises 16 residues. Per germline, CDR1 GTSNPN and CDR2 SVGIG (reference sequence). The CDR3 nucleotides are TGTGCCGCTCGGGGGGCGGGAGGTCCGAACACCGGGGAGCTGTTTTTT. Translating gives CAARGAGGPNTGELFF.

This clone is a singleton in its sample. The J gene is TRBJ1-5, the V gene TRBV28; 8 positions match TRBD1. This CDR3 region has 14 residues. Germline loops: CDR1 MDHEN, CDR2 SYDVKM. V lost 9 bases to trimming and J lost 7 bases; unmatched junction nucleotides: 11. The CDR3 DNA follows: TGTGCCAGTCTAAGAAGGACAGGGCGACAGCCCCAGCATTTT. This codes for CASLRRTGRQPQHF.

The chain is built from TRBV25-1 and TRBJ1-1, with 7 bases lining up with TRBD1. Germline-derived CDR1 and CDR2 are MGHDK and SYGVNS. V shed 5 bases and J 5 bases; nucleotides not matched to a gene: 11. The CDR3 length is 15 residues. CDR3 sequence reads: CASSRRGATGTEAFF. CDR3 coding DNA: TGTGCCAGCAGTCGCAGGGGGGCCACAGGGACTGAAGCTTTCTTT.

The rearrangement uses TRBV27 and TRBJ2-5; 7 nucleotides match TRBD2. Judging by the DNA end, TRBJ2-7 fits better; the J call may be wrong. The CDR3 is 14 residues long. Germline CDR1 and CDR2: MNHEY and SMNVEV (reference sequence). CDR3 coding DNA: TGTGCCAGCAGTTTTAGCGGGCCCCCCTACGAGCAGTACTTC. Amino acids: CASSFSGPPYEQYF.

The chain employs TRBV29-1 and TRBJ2-2; D is perhaps TRBD2 (6 bases). The CDR3 length is 15 residues. The V gene's germline CDR1 is SQVTM and CDR2 ANQGSEA. Trimming removed 7 bases at V and 2 bases at J, with 17 bases between. The CDR3 reads CSAGGTGANTGELFF. CDR3 nucleotides: TGCAGCGCTGGGGGGACCGGGGCCAACACCGGGGAGCTGTTTTTT.

This clone appeared a few times. The chain couples TRBV2 to TRBJ2-4; D perhaps matches TRBD1 (6 bases). V was trimmed by 6 bases and J by 5 bases, leaving 8 bases between them. This CDR3 region has 12 residues. Germline CDR1 reads SNHLY; CDR2 reads FYNNEI. The CDR3 DNA is TGTGCCAGCAGCAACAGGGAAAACATTCAGTACTTC. Residues: CASSNRENIQYF.

J is TRBJ1-2 and V is TRBV27; 7 bases are a match to TRBD1. The V gene end was trimmed by 7 bases and the J gene end by 2 bases; junction bases not matched to a gene: 10. The CDR3 covers 15 residues. Germline values: CDR1 MNHEY, CDR2 SMNVEV (reference sequence). CDR3 residues: CASTKGQPVNYGYTF. The CDR3 coding sequence is TGTGCCAGCACAAAGGGACAGCCAGTAAACTATGGCTACACCTTC.

This chain connects TRBV5-6 to TRBJ1-5; D perhaps matches TRBD1 (6 bases). CDR1 is SGHDT and CDR2 is YYEEEE in the germline V gene. The length of the CDR3 is 15 residues. V shed 4 bases and J shed 2 bases, with 13 bases lying between them. For the CDR3, the DNA is TGTGCCAGCAGCCGGACCAGGGGAGGCAATCAGCCCCAGCATTTT. It encodes CASSRTRGGNQPQHF. Filled out from reference TRBV5-6 and TRBJ1-5, the complete variable domain reads DAGVTQSPTHLIKTRGQQVTLRCSPKSGHDTVSWYQQALGQGPQFIFQYYEEEERQRGNFPDRFSGHQFPNYSSELNVNALLLGDSALYLCASSRTRGGNQPQHFGDGTRLSIL.

The chain is built from TRBV4-2 and TRBJ2-5; D is perhaps TRBD2 (5 bases). V lost 0 bases and J 7 bases, leaving 12 bases between the germline ends. The V gene's germline CDR1 is LGHNA and CDR2 YNFKEQ. The CDR3 length is 14 residues. CDR3 in DNA: TGTGCCAGCAGCCAAGATTGGGCCGCGGGGACCCAGTACTTC. Its translation: CASSQDWAAGTQYF.

This clone was observed a single time. The genes are TRBV5-1 and TRBJ1-2; tentatively, D is TRBD1 (5 bases). The CDR3 spans 13 residues. The germline V gene encodes CDR1 SGHRS and CDR2 YFSETQ. V was trimmed by 2 bases and J by 6 bases, leaving 11 bases between them. The CDR3 region has the DNA TGCGCCAGCAGCTTTCAGGGTTCTGATGGCTACACCTTC. Protein: CASSFQGSDGYTF.

CDR3 DNA: TGTGCCAGCAGCCGGGGGACAGGGGTCCAAGAGACCCAGTACTTC. The encoded protein is CASSRGTGVQETQYF. The V gene is TRBV5-4, the J gene TRBJ2-5, with TRBD1 matching over 10 bases. The length of the CDR3 is 15 residues. J lost 1 base, V lost 4 bases, and 4 bases had no gene match. Germline loops: CDR1 SGHNT, CDR2 YYREEE (reference sequence).

The V gene is TRBV4-3, the J gene TRBJ1-4; tentatively, D is TRBD1 (5 bases). Deletions cut 1 base from V and 8 bases from J, with 17 bases between. Germline V gives CDR1 LGHNA, CDR2 YSLEER. The CDR3 runs to 16 residues. The chain's CDR3 is CASSQGLGRGGEKLFF. The CDR3 DNA is TGCGCCAGCAGCCAAGGATTGGGGCGGGGTGGCGAAAAACTGTTTTTT.

The chain employs TRBV6-1 and TRBJ1-3; no clear D. Germline values: CDR1 MNHNS, CDR2 SASEGT. The CDR3 sequence is 15 residues long. V lost 2 bases and J 0 bases, leaving 8 bases between the germline ends. As DNA, the CDR3 is TGTGCCAGCAGTGAACTCAGGTACTCTGGAAACACCATATATTTT. It translates to CASSELRYSGNTIYF.

The sample holds one count of this clone. V is TRBV6-5 and J is TRBJ2-1; D gene uncertain. The CDR3 is 11 residues long. Germline V CDR1 and CDR2: MNHEY, SVGAGI. Between the trimmed V and J ends, which lost 0 bases and 10 bases, there was a span of 4 bases. This chain's CDR3 is CASSYSSEQFF. CDR3 sequence (DNA): TGTGCCAGCAGTTACTCCTCGGAGCAGTTCTTC.

V is TRBV7-9 and J is TRBJ2-5; D might be TRBD1 (5 bases). Germline CDR1 reads SEHNR; CDR2 reads FQNEAQ (reference sequence). The CDR3 loop spans 14 amino acids. Trimming took off 5 bases at V and 1 base at J, with 11 bases between the two ends. The CDR3 here is CASSLRQTQETQYF. CDR3 nucleotides: TGTGCCAGCAGCCTCCGACAGACCCAAGAGACCCAGTACTTC.

The J gene is TRBJ2-2, the V gene TRBV5-4, with D hard to call. With 9 bases removed from V and 0 bases from J, the gap between germline ends came to 12 bases. The CDR3 is 14 residues long. Germline CDR1 and CDR2: SGHNT and YYREEE (reference sequence). The CDR3 DNA reads TGTGCCACGATTACGACTCCGAACACCGGGGAGCTGTTTTTT. Translated: CATITTPNTGELFF.

This chain joins TRBV25-1 and TRBJ2-7; weak D call: TRBD1 (6 bases). In germline, CDR1 is MGHDK, CDR2 SYGVNS. The CDR3 contains 14 residues. Trimming shortened V by 5 bases and J by 1 base, and 12 bases separated the two germline ends. The CDR3 loop is CASSRVGGSYEQYF. CDR3 in DNA: TGTGCCAGCAGTCGGGTAGGGGGTTCCTACGAGCAGTACTTC.

To note about this clone: In the same sample, other DNA sequences code for this CDR3. This chain uses TRBV5-1 with TRBJ2-5, with TRBD2 matching over 14 bases. This CDR3 comprises 18 residues. Germline values: CDR1 SGHRS, CDR2 YFSETQ. V dropped 2 bases and J dropped 7; count of bases not matched to a gene: 13. The CDR3 DNA follows: TGCGCCAGCAGCTTTTGGGGAGGGACTAGCGGGAGTCCGGGGACCCAGTACTTC. Translated: CASSFWGGTSGSPGTQYF.

This clone has only a few counts. The J gene is TRBJ2-7, the V gene TRBV6-5; 12 nucleotides agree with TRBD1. This CDR3 is 14 amino acids long. Per the germline V gene, CDR1 is MNHEY and CDR2 is SVGAGI. With 4 bases clipped from V and 7 bases from J, the junction kept 5 bases outside the gene matches. The CDR3 sequence is CASSSGQGAREQYF. The CDR3 DNA is TGTGCCAGCAGTTCGGGACAGGGGGCCAGGGAGCAGTACTTC.

The chain recombines TRBV6-5 with TRBJ2-3, with 8 bases that match TRBD1. Germline assignment: CDR1 MNHEY and CDR2 SVGAGI. This CDR3 contains 14 residues. Losses at the gene ends were 5 bases for V and 1 base for J; bases not matched to a gene: 2. CDR3 protein: CASSPTGGTDTQYF. The CDR3 DNA reads as TGTGCCAGCAGTCCGACAGGGGGCACAGATACGCAGTATTTT.

The chain is built from TRBV29-1 and TRBJ1-2; 9 positions match TRBD1. The trim removed 6 bases at V and 4 bases at J, leaving 12 bases unmatched. The CDR3 has 15 amino acids. Germline V lookup: CDR1 SQVTM, CDR2 ANQGSEA. The CDR3 DNA sequence: TGCAGCGTCTTAACAGGGGGCGCTTCGGGCTATGGCTACACCTTC. Translation: CSVLTGGASGYGYTF.

Turning to this clone: Within the sample, other DNA sequences also encode this same CDR3. The rearrangement uses TRBV19 and TRBJ2-7; 10 nucleotides line up with TRBD1. Per germline, CDR1 LNHDA and CDR2 SQIVND (reference sequence). This CDR3 has 12 amino acids. With V trimmed by 9 bases and J by 2 bases, 1 base remained unmatched. The CDR3 protein is CASGQGAYEQYF. The CDR3 DNA is TGTGCCAGCGGACAGGGGGCCTACGAGCAGTACTTC.

About this clone: The sample contains more than one DNA sequence encoding this CDR3. This chain uses TRBV15 with TRBJ2-5, with 12 bases that match TRBD2. V gave up 1 base and J gave up 1 base; unmatched junction bases: 1. Per the germline V gene, CDR1 is LNHNV and CDR2 is YYDKDF (reference sequence). The CDR3 covers 16 residues. Here the CDR3 reads CATSRGLAGAQETQYF. CDR3 nucleotide sequence: TGTGCCACCAGCAGAGGACTAGCGGGAGCCCAAGAGACCCAGTACTTC. Drawing the rest from reference TRBV15 and TRBJ2-5, the complete variable domain is DAMVIQNPRYQVTQFGKPVTLSCSQTLNHNVMYWYQQKSSQAPKLLFHYYDKDFNNEADTPDNFQSRRPNTSFCFLDIRSPGLGDTAMYLCATSRGLAGAQETQYFGPGTRLLVL.